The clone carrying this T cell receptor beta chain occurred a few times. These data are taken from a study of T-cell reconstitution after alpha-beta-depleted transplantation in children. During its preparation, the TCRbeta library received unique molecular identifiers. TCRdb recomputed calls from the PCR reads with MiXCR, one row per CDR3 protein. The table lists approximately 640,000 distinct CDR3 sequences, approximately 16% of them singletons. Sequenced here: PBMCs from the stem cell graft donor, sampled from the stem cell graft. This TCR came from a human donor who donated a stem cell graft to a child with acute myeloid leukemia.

The CDR3 loop is CSASGGAPPEQFF. The CDR3 DNA reads as TGCAGTGCTAGCGGGGGGGCCCCTCCTGAGCAGTTCTTC. The chain recombines TRBV20-1 with TRBJ2-1; TRBD2 aligns across 8 bases. CDR3 length: 13 amino acids. The junction had 7 bases not matched to a gene; V was cut back by 3 bases and J by 9 bases. Germline CDR1 is DFQATT and CDR2 is SNEGSKA (reference sequence).